A single sample gave rise to the 7 T cell receptor beta chains below, sequenced in a study of cytomegalovirus exposure and HLA in healthy donors. The PCR used 60 Vbeta and 13 Jbeta primers. Sequencing used immunoSEQ multiplex PCR; TCRdb keeps in-frame clones, though not all of them. The table lists about 130,000 clones, around 77% of them singletons. Sequences were obtained from PBMCs. The receptors shown here come from a man aged 45-65 years in good health and CMV-seronegative.

This chain uses TRBV14 with TRBJ2-1; no clear D. The CDR3 is 16 amino acids. Trimming took off 3 bases at V and 2 bases at J, with 14 bases between the two ends. Germline-derived CDR1 and CDR2 are SGHDN and FVKESK. Here the CDR3 DNA reads TGTGCCAGCAGCCAGCTACTGTCTACTACCTACAATGAGCAGTTCTTC. Translating it yields CASSQLLSTTYNEQFF. The full variable domain, in which reference TRBV14 and TRBJ2-1 provide the parts outside the CDR3, is EAGVTQFPSHSVIEKGQTVTLRCDPISGHDNLYWYRRVMGKEIKFLLHFVKESKQDESGMPNNRFLAERTGGTYSTLKVQPAELEDSGVYFCASSQLLSTTYNEQFFGPGTRLTVL.

The chain links TRBV5-4 to TRBJ2-1; D may be TRBD2 (5 bases). Germline CDR1 and CDR2: SGHNT and YYREEE (reference sequence). CDR3 length: 15 residues. V was cut by 5 bases and J by 0 bases, with 12 bases left in between. This CDR3 is CASRAGGPSYNEQFF. As DNA, the CDR3 is TGTGCCAGCAGGGCCGGAGGCCCCTCCTACAATGAGCAGTTCTTC.

Regarding this clone: One end of the junction fails to match germline, which may point to a read error. This chain uses TRBV2 with TRBJ1-6; 7 nucleotides line up with TRBD1. The CDR3 runs 14 residues. CDR1 and CDR2 (germline): SNHLY, FYNNEI. DNA for the CDR3: TGTGCCAGCAGCGAAGGGACAGCCCTTTCACCCCTCCACTTT. This translates into CASSEGTALSPLHF.

The chain is built from TRBV5-1 and TRBJ1-1; D unclear. The CDR3 spans 15 residues. Germline-derived CDR1 and CDR2 are SGHRS and YFSETQ. The V end lost 0 bases, the J end lost 1 base, and 10 bases lay between the germline ends. CDR3 region: CASSLERLRNTEAFF. The CDR3 coding sequence is TGCGCCAGCAGCTTGGAACGCCTCAGGAACACTGAAGCTTTCTTT.

The genes are TRBV2 and TRBJ2-3; 9 bases fit TRBD1. The CDR3 is 14 amino acids. Germline CDR1 and CDR2: SNHLY and FYNNEI. V lost 5 bases and J lost 1; bases outside the gene matches: 1. DNA for the CDR3: TGTGCCAGCAGTAGGGACAGGGGCACAGATACGCAGTATTTT. It encodes CASSRDRGTDTQYF.

This chain connects TRBV7-3 to TRBJ2-3; D gene unclear. Germline V gene data show CDR1 as SGHTA and CDR2 as FQGTGA. Trimming cost V 5 bases and J 4 bases, with 13 bases left between them. The CDR3 covers 14 residues. CDR3 in DNA: TGTGCCAGCAGCGCTCAACCGACTCCAGATACGCAGTATTTT. Translated, it gives CASSAQPTPDTQYF.

This clone has just a few counts. The chain recombines TRBV2 with TRBJ2-3; possible D gene TRBD1, 5 bases. There are 12 residues in the CDR3. Trimming shortened V by 5 bases and J by 5 bases, and 8 bases separated the two germline ends. Germline assignment: CDR1 SNHLY and CDR2 FYNNEI. Here the CDR3 DNA reads TGTGCCAGCAGTCAGACAGAAGATACGCAGTATTTT. This gives the protein CASSQTEDTQYF.